Following are 20 T cell receptor beta chains from one sample sequenced in a study of cytomegalovirus exposure and HLA in healthy donors. This PCR relied on a set of 60 Vbeta primers and 13 Jbeta primers. TCRdb's table, derived via immunoSEQ multiplex PCR, lists solely in-frame clones and lacks some. Among roughly 170,000 clones, 80% to 90% were seen once, and the ten largest hold roughly 0.69%. The sample was PBMCs. The receptors stem from a woman aged 18-29 years in good health and CMV-seronegative.

The chain couples TRBV7-8 to TRBJ2-3, with TRBD2 identical over 7 bases. The CDR3 consists of 15 residues. CDR1 is SGHVS and CDR2 is FQNEAQ in the germline V gene. The V and J ends lost 2 bases and 3 bases, in that order; junction bases with no gene match: 5. As DNA, the CDR3 is TGTGCCAGCAGCTTAACCCGGACTAGGACAGATACGCAGTATTTT. Its protein is CASSLTRTRTDTQYF.

The chain employs TRBV27 and TRBJ2-1; 10 bases match TRBD2. CDR3 length: 14 residues. CDR1 and CDR2 from the germline V gene are MNHEY and SMNVEV (reference sequence). V was pared by 5 bases and J by 4 bases, with 2 bases of the junction left unmatched. CDR3 bases: TGTGCCAGCAGTCTAGCGGGGGAGTACAATGAGCAGTTCTTC. Translated: CASSLAGEYNEQFF.

V is TRBV7-2 and J is TRBJ2-5; 10 bases align to TRBD1. The CDR3 length is 15 residues. Losses at the gene ends were 0 bases for V and 3 bases for J; bases not matched to a gene: 1. Germline CDR1 is SGHTA and CDR2 is FQGNSA. CDR3 DNA: TGTGCCAGCAGCTTAGCGGGGACAGGGGAAGAGACCCAGTACTTC. This translates into CASSLAGTGEETQYF.

J is TRBJ1-1 and V is TRBV19; D gene ambiguous. This CDR3 has 13 residues. Looked up from germline, CDR1 is LNHDA and CDR2 is SQIVND (reference sequence). Trimming removed 2 bases at V and 4 bases at J, with 8 bases between. CDR3 protein: CASSILGSTEAFF. The CDR3 bases are TGTGCCAGTAGTATACTAGGAAGCACTGAAGCTTTCTTT.

The CDR3 bases are TGCGCCAGCAGCCGGGACAGTCCTTATGAAGCTTTCTTT. This gives the protein CASSRDSPYEAFF. The chain uses TRBV5-1 and TRBJ1-1, with 7 bases lining up with TRBD1. Germline CDR1 and CDR2: SGHRS and YFSETQ. The CDR3 covers 13 residues. Unmatched junction bases numbered 7, after V lost 4 bases and J lost 7 bases.

The chain has TRBV4-1 and TRBJ2-2, with 10 bases identical to TRBD1. CDR3 length: 16 residues. Germline loops: CDR1 MGHRA, CDR2 YSYEKL. Trimming cost V 0 bases and J 7 bases; bases outside gene matches: 5. CDR3 sequence (DNA): TGCGCCAGCAGCCAAGAGGACAGGGGGAGTGGCGGGGAGCTGTTTTTT. This encodes CASSQEDRGSGGELFF.

The chain recombines TRBV6-5 with TRBJ1-1, with D hard to call. V lost 6 bases and J 0 bases, leaving 11 bases between the germline ends. Germline assignment: CDR1 MNHEY and CDR2 SVGAGI. The CDR3 consists of 14 residues. The CDR3: CASRRGEVNTEAFF. The DNA for the CDR3 is TGTGCCAGCAGACGGGGAGAGGTGAACACTGAAGCTTTCTTT.

Concerning this clone itself: A junction end diverges from the germline sequence, so it may reflect a read error. The chain has TRBV7-8 and TRBJ2-6, with D possibly matching TRBD2 (6 bases). CDR3 size: 19 residues. CDR1 is SGHVS and CDR2 is FQNEAQ in the germline V gene. CDR3 amino acids: CASSLGWGSAGTGANVLAF. CDR3 in DNA: TGTGCCAGCAGCTTGGGATGGGGGAGCGCGGGAACTGGGGCCAACGTCCTGGCTTTC.

This clone showed up just once. The chain recombines TRBV28 with TRBJ1-2; D perhaps matches TRBD1 (5 bases). The length of the CDR3 is 12 residues. The germline V and J ends were trimmed by 2 bases and 6 bases, with 7 bases remaining between them. CDR1 is MDHEN, CDR2 SYDVKM, per germline. CDR3 region: CASSLQGNGYTF. Written as DNA, the CDR3 is TGTGCCAGCAGTTTACAGGGAAATGGCTACACCTTC.

This sequence joins TRBV6-5 and TRBJ2-7, with TRBD2 identical over 7 bases. CDR3 size: 15 residues. Germline CDR1 is MNHEY and CDR2 is SVGAGI. Trimming removed 2 bases from V and 7 bases from J; junction bases left unmatched: 11. The CDR3 region is CASSYGSSAGREQYF. CDR3 nucleotide sequence: TGTGCCAGCAGTTACGGGTCTTCTGCCGGGAGGGAGCAGTACTTC.

The J gene is TRBJ1-5, the V gene TRBV19, with a weak D call TRBD1 (6 bases). Per germline, CDR1 LNHDA and CDR2 SQIVND (reference sequence). This CDR3 region has 15 residues. Trimming removed 3 bases at V and 3 bases at J, with 12 bases between. In nucleotides, the CDR3 is TGTGCCAGTAGTATCCTCTGGGACAACAATCAGCCCCAGCATTTT. This gives the protein CASSILWDNNQPQHF.

The sample holds a few counts of this clone. This sequence joins TRBV6-1 and TRBJ2-7, with TRBD1 identical over 9 bases. Germline CDR1 and CDR2: MNHNS and SASEGT. V lost 3 bases, J lost 0 bases, and 9 bases stayed unmatched. The length of the CDR3 is 17 residues. Written as DNA, the CDR3 is TGTGCCAGCAGTGAGGGGACAGGGTTTATAAGCTCCTACGAGCAGTACTTC. Protein sequence: CASSEGTGFISSYEQYF.

This chain joins TRBV10-3 and TRBJ2-2, with 7 nucleotides matching TRBD1. Germline values: CDR1 ENHRY, CDR2 SYGVKD. The CDR3 consists of 15 residues. Germline trimming cut 6 bases from V and 3 bases from J; bases unmatched to any gene: 7. CDR3 nucleotides: TGTGCCATCAGGACCGGGACAGCAGACACCGGGGAGCTGTTTTTT. Translating it yields CAIRTGTADTGELFF.

This sequence joins TRBV28 and TRBJ1-1; D unclear. V was trimmed by 7 bases and J by 1 base, leaving 13 bases between them. The CDR3 consists of 14 residues. Germline V gene data show CDR1 as MDHEN and CDR2 as SYDVKM. The DNA of the CDR3 is TGTGCCAGCACCAAGGGCGGGCGGAACACTGAAGCTTTCTTT. Protein product: CASTKGGRNTEAFF.

The chain carries TRBV6-6 and TRBJ2-7; no firm D call. V gave up 0 bases and J gave up 6 bases, with 12 bases separating them. This CDR3 region has 14 residues. The germline gives CDR1 MNHNY, CDR2 SVGAGI (reference sequence). In DNA, the CDR3 is TGTGCCAGCAGTTACTCGATGAACTCTGGCGAGCAGTACTTC. It is translated as CASSYSMNSGEQYF.

Concerning this clone: The junction departs from the called germline gene at one end, perhaps through a read error. The same CDR3 arises from other DNA sequences in this sample as well. V usage is TRBV12-5 and J usage is TRBJ1-2; D is undetermined. This CDR3 has 12 residues. The germline CDR1 and CDR2 sequences are LGHNT and FRNRAP. The CDR3 loop reads CASGPAEEGYTF. CDR3 coding DNA: TGTGCCAGTGGTCCCGCTGAGGAGGGCTACACCTTC.

The chain is built from TRBV10-3 and TRBJ1-1, with 7 positions matching TRBD1. J gave up 1 base and V 5 bases, and 4 bases lay outside the gene matches. Per the germline V gene, CDR1 is ENHRY and CDR2 is SYGVKD. The CDR3 loop spans 14 amino acids. The CDR3 spells CAISTGDSNTEAFF. CDR3 bases: TGTGCCATCAGTACAGGGGATTCGAACACTGAAGCTTTCTTT.

The chain carries TRBV4-1 and TRBJ2-1, with 11 bases that match TRBD2. This CDR3 region has 18 residues. The J segment lost 2 bases and the V segment lost 1 base, leaving 7 bases of the junction unmatched. Germline V lookup: CDR1 MGHRA, CDR2 YSYEKL. DNA of the CDR3: TGCGCCAGCAGCCAAGGTAGCGGGAGGGCCTACACCTACAATGAGCAGTTCTTC. It specifies CASSQGSGRAYTYNEQFF.

This clone was detected only once. The J gene is TRBJ2-3, the V gene TRBV6-5; maybe TRBD1 (7 bases). Germline values: CDR1 MNHEY, CDR2 SVGAGI. The CDR3 totals 15 residues. The germline V and J ends were trimmed by 6 bases and 6 bases, with 19 bases remaining between them. CDR3 sequence (DNA): TGTGCCAGCAGCCCCGGGCAGGGGGGTTTGGATACGCAGTATTTT. As protein: CASSPGQGGLDTQYF.

V is TRBV7-6 and J is TRBJ2-5; 10 bases are a match to TRBD2. Germline V lookup: CDR1 SGHVS, CDR2 FNYEAQ. Trimming removed 6 bases from V and 4 bases from J; junction bases left unmatched: 11. The CDR3 totals 16 residues. The CDR3 protein is CASRIGGLAGVETQYF. The CDR3 bases are TGTGCCAGCAGAATAGGAGGCCTAGCGGGAGTAGAGACCCAGTACTTC.